Here is one T cell receptor beta chain with its context. There is no known antigen for this receptor. Base qualities are missing; no much larger clone stands one base away. The immunoSEQ Assay, a bias-controlled multiplex PCR, was used to amplify TCRbeta CDR3 regions from genomic DNA. The study's processing was this. The number of nucleated cells in each sample was estimated by amplification of reference gene primers within the assay. To quantify the absolute abundance of each unique TCRbeta CDR3 rearrangement, sequence reads were collapsed and filtered. For each sample, productive Simpson clonality was calculated by taking the square root of Simpson's diversity index across productive rearrangements. TCRdb took this table from immuneACCESS and kept in-frame rearrangements with V and J called. Such tables lack part of the clones; where checked against another copy, unresolved V genes explain under half of the gap, and the rest is unexplained. V and J calls and clone size are those listed in that table; D and trimming were worked out from the DNA. Present in this sample are 200,000 or so clones, around 88% of which were seen just once. In total, the top ten clones hold 2% to 2.5% of the sample.

Relative to germline, V is 0 bases shorter and J is 2 bases shorter, with 4 bases between their ends. The CDR3 runs 13 residues from the cysteine to the phenylalanine. Solely the CDR3 DNA is kept, with 39 bases framed from the first base. From a lookup of the germline V gene, CDR1 and CDR2 are SNHLY and FYNNEI. This entry comes from a study of blood T cell repertoires in COVID-19 (dated by TCRdb to 2018 to 2020). For the wider study: Collaborator samples came from the United States, Italy and Spain and covered acute and convalescent phases of COVID-19. The material from the prospective study consisted of cDNA or gDNA derived from T cells, B-cell-depleted T cells, or PBMCs. The dataset comprised deeply sampled blood TCRbeta repertoires from subjects exposed to, actively infected with, or recovered from COVID-19. The repertoires were released in a freely available public database meant as a resource for research on the immune response to SARS-CoV-2. Samples came from the ongoing ImmuneRACE study (first 160 participants) plus 1,254 subjects from 6 global collaborators. The sample metadata nearly always contained a de-identified subject ID, COVID-19 status, age in years and sex. Where available, HLA class I and class II types were obtained from metadata supplied by the sample provider rather than from assay-based typing.

The paper's findings and limits, for the study overall: Clinical and demographic metadata were provided uncurated, with the amount varying by source and participant.

Participants in the prospective study were aged 18 to 89 years, lived in more than 20 United States geographic areas, and enrolled through a virtual design. In the prospective study, participants were assigned to cohorts based on the clinical history participants reported in a screening survey and a study questionnaire. Mobile phlebotomists in the prospective study collected whole blood, serum and a nasopharyngeal or oropharyngeal swab from every participant. Over an approximately 2-month period, participants in the prospective study had the option of providing additional blood draws and questionnaires. Blood samples from the prospective study were shipped frozen or at room temperature prior to DNA extraction.

The receptor chain draws on TRBV2 and TRBJ1-1; no D gene is confidently identified. This sequence was found in a woman between 40 and 50 years old with acute COVID-19. The sequencing sample was made of PBMCs or T cells enriched from blood (not recorded which). CDR3 reads: CASSEALNTEAFF. The DNA reads as follows: TGTGCCAGCAGTGAAGCCCTCAACACTGAAGCTTTCTTT.